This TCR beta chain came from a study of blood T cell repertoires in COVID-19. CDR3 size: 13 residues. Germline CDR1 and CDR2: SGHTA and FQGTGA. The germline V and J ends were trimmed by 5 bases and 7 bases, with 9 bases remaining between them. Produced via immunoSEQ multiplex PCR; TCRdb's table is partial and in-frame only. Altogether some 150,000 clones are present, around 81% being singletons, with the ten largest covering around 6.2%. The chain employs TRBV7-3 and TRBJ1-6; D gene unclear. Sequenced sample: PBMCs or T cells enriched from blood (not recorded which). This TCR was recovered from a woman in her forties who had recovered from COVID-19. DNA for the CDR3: TGTGCCAGCAGCGTGACTGGGAATTCACCCCTCCACTTT. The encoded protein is CASSVTGNSPLHF.